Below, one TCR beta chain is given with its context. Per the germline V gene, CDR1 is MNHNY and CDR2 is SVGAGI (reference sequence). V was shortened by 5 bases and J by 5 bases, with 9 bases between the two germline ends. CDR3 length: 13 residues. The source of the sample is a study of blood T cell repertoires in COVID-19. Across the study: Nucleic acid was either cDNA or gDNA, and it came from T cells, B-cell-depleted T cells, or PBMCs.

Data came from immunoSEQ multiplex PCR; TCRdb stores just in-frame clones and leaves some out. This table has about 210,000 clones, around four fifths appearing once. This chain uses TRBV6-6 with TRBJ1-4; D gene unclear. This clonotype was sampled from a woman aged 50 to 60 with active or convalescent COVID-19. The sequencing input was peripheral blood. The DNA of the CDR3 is TGTGCCAGCAGTACTACCCGAAATGAAAAACTGTTTTTT. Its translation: CASSTTRNEKLFF.